The rows below give T cell receptor beta chains drawn from one sample of a study of T cell responses to AZD1222 COVID-19 vaccine. TCRdb keeps only in-frame clones here, not all; method: immunoSEQ multiplex PCR. This table has some 150,000 clones, about 91% appearing once. This sample comprised peripheral blood, obtained on day 0 of AZD1222 vaccination. The receptors here all came from an adult in good health. Each CDR3 is given with its conserved first and last residue. The D gene is left open where the match is weak. Rows give clone size only sometimes, using once, few, many, or a class for an expanded clone.

D gene,J gene,clone size,V gene,CDR3 protein,CDR3 DNA
NA,TRBJ2-3,NA,TRBV2,CASNAGSDTQYF,TGTGCCAGCAATGCGGGTTCGGATACGCAGTATTTT
NA,TRBJ1-5,NA,TRBV27,CASSPGQHSNQPQHF,TGTGCCAGCAGCCCAGGACAGCATAGCAATCAGCCCCAGCATTTT
TRBD1,TRBJ1-2,NA,TRBV6-2/TRBV6-3,CASSYSEDRGPRGYTF,TGTGCCAGCAGTTACTCGGAGGACAGGGGGCCTCGAGGCTACACCTTC
NA,TRBJ2-2,NA,TRBV28,CASKITGTGRPATGELFF,TGTGCCAGCAAAATTACCGGGACCGGGCGTCCCGCCACCGGGGAGCTGTTTTTT
NA,TRBJ1-3,NA,TRBV5-1,CASSAAGGLGGNTIYF,TGCGCCAGCAGTGCCGCCGGAGGATTGGGCGGAAACACCATATATTTT
NA,TRBJ2-7,NA,TRBV2,CASSGQLTPSYEQYF,TGTGCCAGCAGTGGACAGTTGACTCCCTCCTACGAGCAGTACTTC
TRBD2,TRBJ2-1,NA,TRBV9,CASSVTGTREFDEQFF,TGTGCCAGCAGCGTCACCGGGACTAGAGAATTCGATGAGCAGTTCTTC
TRBD2,TRBJ2-7,NA,TRBV7-9,CASSLAGGPYEQYF,TGTGCCAGCAGTCTCGCGGGAGGGCCCTACGAGCAGTACTTC
NA,TRBJ1-6,once,TRBV18,CASSPAGSNNSPLHF,TGTGCCAGCTCACCAGCGGGATCCAATAATTCACCCCTCCACTTT
NA,TRBJ1-5,NA,TRBV28,CASRMWENNQPQHF,TGTGCCAGCAGGATGTGGGAGAATAATCAGCCCCAGCATTTT
TRBD1,TRBJ1-4,once,TRBV27,CASRPGQIEKLFF,TGTGCCAGCAGACCGGGACAGATTGAAAAACTGTTTTTT
NA,TRBJ2-7,NA,TRBV4-1,CASSQLMGEGSPYEQYF,TGCGCCAGCAGCCAATTGATGGGAGAGGGGTCACCCTACGAGCAGTACTTC
NA,TRBJ1-1,NA,TRBV7-2,CASSPQGSLSNTEAFF,TGTGCCAGCAGCCCCCAGGGGTCTTTGAGTAACACTGAAGCTTTCTTT
TRBD1,TRBJ1-6,NA,TRBV12-5,CASASSPGQGNSPLHF,TGTGCTAGTGCTTCGTCTCCGGGACAGGGGAATTCACCCCTCCACTTT
NA,TRBJ1-2,NA,TRBV7-9,CASSLVSGGYYGYTF,TGTGCCAGCAGCTTAGTCAGCGGAGGGTACTATGGCTACACCTTC
TRBD1,TRBJ1-1,once,TRBV19,CASRVPGQGAGTEAFF,TGTGCCAGTAGAGTCCCGGGACAGGGGGCAGGCACTGAAGCTTTCTTT
TRBD2,TRBJ2-2,NA,TRBV7-2,CASSLRLATNTGELFF,TGTGCCAGCAGCCTTCGACTAGCCACCAATACCGGGGAGCTGTTTTTT
TRBD1,TRBJ1-5,once,TRBV30,CAWSVLRGQGALNNQPQHF,TGTGCCTGGAGTGTACTAAGGGGACAGGGGGCGCTGAACAATCAGCCCCAGCATTTT
NA,TRBJ2-1,NA,TRBV20-1,CSASGSSPEQFF,TGCAGTGCTAGTGGCAGTAGTCCCGAGCAGTTCTTC
TRBD1,TRBJ1-4,NA,TRBV6-5,CASRATGYYEKLFF,TGTGCCAGCAGAGCGACAGGGTATTATGAAAAACTGTTTTTT
NA,TRBJ2-7,NA,TRBV11-3,CASSGWRDHYEQYF,TGTGCCAGCAGCGGTTGGCGGGACCACTACGAGCAGTACTTC
TRBD2,TRBJ2-7,NA,TRBV9,CASSEGTSGRHLYEQYF,TGTGCCAGCAGCGAGGGGACTAGCGGGAGACACCTCTACGAGCAGTACTTC
TRBD1,TRBJ2-1,NA,TRBV6-5,CASTNQQGAHLEQFF,TGTGCCAGCACCAATCAGCAGGGGGCGCATCTTGAGCAGTTCTTC
NA,TRBJ1-2,once,TRBV9,CASSAGTFNYGYTF,TGTGCCAGCAGCGCCGGGACCTTTAACTATGGCTACACCTTC
TRBD2,TRBJ2-1,NA,TRBV5-1,CASSLETSGSYKQFF,TGCGCCAGCAGCTTGGAAACTAGCGGGAGTTATAAGCAGTTCTTC
NA,TRBJ2-7,NA,TRBV25-1,CASGGPLPSYEQYF,TGTGCCAGCGGAGGTCCGCTCCCCTCCTACGAGCAGTACTTC
NA,TRBJ1-2,NA,TRBV6-5,CASSYSSRGTYGYTF,TGTGCCAGCAGTTACTCGAGTAGAGGAACGTATGGCTACACCTTC
NA,TRBJ2-7,NA,TRBV28,CASSIYEQYF,TGTGCCAGCAGTATTTACGAGCAGTACTTC
TRBD2,TRBJ2-7,NA,TRBV14,CASSTSTSGSWRQYF,TGTGCCAGCAGCACTAGTACTAGCGGGAGCTGGAGGCAGTACTTC
NA,TRBJ1-1,NA,TRBV28,CASRLTSAGRNTEAFF,TGTGCCAGCAGACTAACTTCGGCCGGGCGGAACACTGAAGCTTTCTTT
NA,TRBJ2-1,NA,TRBV7-2,CASSLLPLGGNEQFF,TGTGCCAGCAGCTTACTGCCGCTGGGGGGTAATGAGCAGTTCTTC
TRBD1,TRBJ1-2,NA,TRBV19,CATHLTGTGANYGYTF,TGTGCCACCCACCTCACCGGGACAGGGGCTAACTATGGCTACACCTTC
NA,TRBJ1-6,NA,TRBV27,CASSLEALRLSPLHF,TGTGCCAGCAGTTTAGAGGCCTTGAGACTTTCACCCCTCCACTTT
NA,TRBJ2-7,NA,TRBV4-3,CASSQDGGYEQYF,TGCGCCAGCAGCCAAGATGGGGGCTACGAGCAGTACTTC
NA,TRBJ1-2,NA,TRBV5-6,CASSPLGGGGGYTF,TGTGCCAGCAGCCCCTTGGGGGGGGGCGGGGGCTACACCTTC
NA,TRBJ1-1,NA,TRBV7-6,CASSLGGRKPGMNTEAFF,TGTGCCAGCAGCTTAGGGGGACGGAAGCCCGGAATGAACACTGAAGCTTTCTTT
NA,TRBJ2-3,NA,TRBV6-5,CASSSRQDTDTQYF,TGTGCCAGCAGCTCGAGACAGGATACAGATACGCAGTATTTT
TRBD2,TRBJ2-1,NA,TRBV30,CAWTPGLAPYNEQFF,TGTGCCTGGACCCCCGGACTAGCCCCTTACAATGAGCAGTTCTTC
NA,TRBJ2-7,NA,TRBV7-9,CASSLEGSSYEQYF,TGTGCCAGCAGCTTGGAGGGGAGCTCCTACGAGCAGTACTTC
TRBD2,TRBJ2-7,NA,TRBV18,CASSPTSGSRYEQYF,TGTGCCAGCTCACCAACTAGCGGGAGTAGGTACGAGCAGTACTTC
NA,TRBJ1-1,NA,TRBV7-9,CASSLGYPRGTEAFF,TGTGCCAGCAGCTTAGGGTACCCGAGGGGCACTGAAGCTTTCTTT
NA,TRBJ1-5,NA,TRBV19,CASSRWAGGSNQPQHF,TGTGCCAGTAGTAGGTGGGCGGGCGGTAGCAATCAGCCCCAGCATTTT
NA,TRBJ1-1,NA,TRBV7-2,CASSFPGASIAFF,TGTGCCAGCAGCTTTCCGGGGGCAAGTATAGCTTTCTTT
NA,TRBJ1-6,NA,TRBV11-2,CASSFLGINSPLHF,TGTGCCAGCAGCTTTCTGGGTATCAATTCACCCCTCCACTTT
NA,TRBJ2-3,NA,TRBV27,CASSLQFTDTQYF,TGTGCCAGCAGTTTACAGTTCACAGATACGCAGTATTTT